The 13 T cell receptor beta chains in this list originate from one sample, sequenced in a study of Tregs in tolerant kidney transplant recipients. Sequenced by immunoSEQ multiplex PCR; TCRdb stores in-frame clones only, minus some. This table has approximately 260,000 clones, about 86% appearing once. The sample was CD4+ T cells from blood. The receptors here all came from a human donor in good health.

CDR3 coding DNA: TGCGCCAGCAGCCTTTCCGGGACTCGGGAGACCCAGTACTTC. It codes for CASSLSGTRETQYF. This sequence joins TRBV5-1 and TRBJ2-5; TRBD2 is a possible D gene (6 bases). Trimming took 4 bases from V and 5 from J, leaving 15 bases between them. Germline V gene lookup returns CDR1 SGHRS and CDR2 YFSETQ. The CDR3 covers 14 residues.

The rearrangement joins TRBV7-9 to TRBJ1-1; maybe TRBD1 (5 bases). Germline CDR1 is SEHNR and CDR2 is FQNEAQ (reference sequence). Trimming left V 2 bases short and J 11 bases short, with 30 bases between. The CDR3 is 18 amino acids. CDR3 sequence: CASSLSVGTPTVRLMAFF. The CDR3 DNA is TGTGCCAGCAGCTTATCGGTCGGGACCCCAACTGTCCGCCTTATGGCTTTCTTT.

The chain has TRBV5-1 and TRBJ1-2, with TRBD1 as a possible D gene (5 bases). Germline loops: CDR1 SGHRS, CDR2 YFSETQ. Trimming stripped 1 base from V and 7 bases from J, with 11 bases between. This CDR3 comprises 13 residues. The CDR3 loop is CASSLLGAGGYTF. CDR3 sequence (DNA): TGCGCCAGCAGCTTGTTAGGGGCCGGTGGCTACACCTTC.

This chain joins TRBV18 and TRBJ2-2; possible D gene TRBD2, 6 bases. The CDR3 runs 14 residues. V was shortened by 3 bases and J by 6 bases, with 11 bases between the two germline ends. CDR1 and CDR2 from the germline V gene are KGHSH and LQKENI. This CDR3 reads CASSPGREAGELFF. The DNA for the CDR3 is TGTGCCAGCTCACCCGGCAGGGAGGCCGGGGAGCTGTTTTTT.

V gene TRBV30 combines with J gene TRBJ1-1; D may be TRBD1 (5 bases). Germline loops: CDR1 GTSNPN, CDR2 SVGIG (reference sequence). The V and J ends lost 0 bases and 3 bases respectively, with 11 bases between them. This CDR3 contains 14 residues. The CDR3 nucleotides read TGTGCCTGGAGTGTAGGACGGGGGGACACTGAAGCTTTCTTT. It encodes CAWSVGRGDTEAFF. Full variable domain (missing parts from reference TRBV30 and TRBJ1-1): SQTIHQWPATLVQPVGSPLSLECTVEGTSNPNLYWYRQAAGRGLQLLFYSVGIGQISSEVPQNLSASRPQDRQFILSSKKLLLSDSGFYLCAWSVGRGDTEAFFGQGTRLTVV.

J is TRBJ2-6 and V is TRBV6-5; D remains ambiguous. V shed 2 bases and J shed 0 bases, with 5 bases lying between them. Looked up from germline, CDR1 is MNHEY and CDR2 is SVGAGI. The CDR3 has 15 residues. For the CDR3, the DNA is TGTGCCAGCAGTTACCTTGACTCTGGGGCCAACGTCCTGACTTTC. As protein: CASSYLDSGANVLTF.

V and J are TRBV6-6 and TRBJ1-5; the D gene is possibly TRBD1 (5 bases). The ends were cut back, 6 bases at V and 5 bases at J, with 14 bases in the middle. Looked up from germline, CDR1 is MNHNY and CDR2 is SVGAGI (reference sequence). CDR3 size: 14 residues. CDR3: CASRPWQGDQPQHF. DNA for the CDR3: TGTGCCAGCAGACCCTGGCAGGGTGATCAGCCCCAGCATTTT.

This clone was detected once. The chain employs TRBV7-3 and TRBJ2-3, with 10 positions matching TRBD1. This CDR3 region has 15 residues. Germline values: CDR1 SGHTA, CDR2 FQGTGA. V lost 2 bases to trimming and J lost 3 bases; unmatched junction nucleotides: 2. CDR3 sequence (DNA): TGTGCCAGCAGCTTAGGACAGGGGGGGACAGATACGCAGTATTTT. The encoded protein is CASSLGQGGTDTQYF.

CDR3 DNA sequence: TGTGCCAGCAGCTCCGGACAGGGCCTTTACGAGCAGTACTTC. This encodes CASSSGQGLYEQYF. The V call is TRBV11-2, the J call TRBJ2-7; 8 positions agree with TRBD1. The V and J ends lost 4 bases and 4 bases, in that order; junction bases with no gene match: 6. Germline-derived CDR1 and CDR2 are SGHAT and FQNNGV. This CDR3 is 14 amino acids long.

This clone appeared a single time. The chain links TRBV19 to TRBJ1-2; 11 bases fit TRBD1. The length of the CDR3 is 15 residues. Germline trimming cut 5 bases from V and 8 bases from J; bases unmatched to any gene: 10. Germline-derived CDR1 and CDR2 are LNHDA and SQIVND (reference sequence). The CDR3 sequence is CASSGLGQGAAGYTF. In nucleotides, the CDR3 is TGTGCCAGTAGTGGGCTCGGACAGGGGGCCGCCGGCTACACCTTC.

The chain is built from TRBV7-9 and TRBJ2-3; 10 nucleotides match TRBD2. Germline-derived CDR1 and CDR2 are SEHNR and FQNEAQ (reference sequence). The CDR3 runs to 15 residues. Losses at the gene ends were 2 bases for V and 5 bases for J; bases not matched to a gene: 4. The CDR3 loop is CASSLLAGAIDTQYF. Written as DNA, the CDR3 is TGTGCCAGCAGCTTACTAGCGGGGGCTATAGATACGCAGTATTTT.

The chain recombines TRBV10-2 with TRBJ2-1, with TRBD2 identical over 8 bases. The V gene's germline CDR1 is WSHSY and CDR2 SAAADI. The J segment lost 13 bases and the V segment lost 3 bases, leaving 8 bases of the junction unmatched. The CDR3 extends over 13 amino acids. Here the CDR3 reads CASSDLIAGFQFF. The CDR3 nucleotides read TGCGCCAGCAGTGATTTGATAGCGGGATTTCAGTTCTTC.

The chain joins TRBV7-9 to TRBJ1-2; 7 positions agree with TRBD1. V shed 5 bases and J 7 bases; nucleotides not matched to a gene: 10. Per the germline V gene, CDR1 is SEHNR and CDR2 is FQNEAQ (reference sequence). The CDR3 runs to 14 residues. Here the CDR3 DNA reads TGTGCCAGCAGCCAACCCTCAGGGGGAGGTGGCTACACCTTC. This translates into CASSQPSGGGGYTF.